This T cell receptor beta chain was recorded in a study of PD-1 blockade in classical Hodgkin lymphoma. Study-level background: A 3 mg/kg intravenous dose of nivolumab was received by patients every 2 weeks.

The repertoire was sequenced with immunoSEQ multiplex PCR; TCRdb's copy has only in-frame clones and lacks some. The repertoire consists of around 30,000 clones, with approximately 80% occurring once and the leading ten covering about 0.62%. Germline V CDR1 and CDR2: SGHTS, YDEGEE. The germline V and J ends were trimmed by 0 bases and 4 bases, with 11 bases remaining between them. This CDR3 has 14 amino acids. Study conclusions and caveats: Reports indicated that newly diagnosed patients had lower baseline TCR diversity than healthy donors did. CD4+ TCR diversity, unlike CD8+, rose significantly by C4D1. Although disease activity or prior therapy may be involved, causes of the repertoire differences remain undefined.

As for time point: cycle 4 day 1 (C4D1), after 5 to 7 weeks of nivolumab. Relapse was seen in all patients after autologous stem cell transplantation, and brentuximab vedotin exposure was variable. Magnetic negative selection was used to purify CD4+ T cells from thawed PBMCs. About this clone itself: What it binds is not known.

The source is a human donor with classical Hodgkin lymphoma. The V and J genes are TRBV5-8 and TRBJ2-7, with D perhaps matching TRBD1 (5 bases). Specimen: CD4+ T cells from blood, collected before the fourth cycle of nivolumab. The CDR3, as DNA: TGTGCCAGCAGCTTGGATCCCAGGGTATACGAGCAGTACTTC. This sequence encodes CASSLDPRVYEQYF.